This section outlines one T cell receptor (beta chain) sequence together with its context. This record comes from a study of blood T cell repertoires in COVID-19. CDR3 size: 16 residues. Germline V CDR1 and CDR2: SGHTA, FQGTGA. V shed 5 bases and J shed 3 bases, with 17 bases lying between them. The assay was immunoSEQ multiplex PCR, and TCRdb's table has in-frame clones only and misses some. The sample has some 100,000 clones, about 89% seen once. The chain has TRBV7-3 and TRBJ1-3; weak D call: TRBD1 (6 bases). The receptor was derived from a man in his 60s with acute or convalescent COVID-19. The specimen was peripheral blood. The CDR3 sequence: CASSIGGAHSGNTIYF. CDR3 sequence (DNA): TGTGCCAGCAGCATAGGGGGGGCGCACAGTGGAAACACCATATATTTT.